These 6 T cell receptor beta chains were all obtained from the same sample, sequenced in a study of blood T cell repertoires in COVID-19. Only in-frame clones appear in the TCRdb table, and some are missing; sequencing was by immunoSEQ multiplex PCR. The table shows 300,000 or so clones, with 85% to 90% occurring only once. Sequenced: peripheral blood. Every receptor here comes from a woman aged 40-49 years with acute or convalescent COVID-19.

The V and J genes are TRBV5-4 and TRBJ2-5; the match to TRBD2 covers 10 bases. The CDR3 runs 15 residues. V was pared by 0 bases and J by 4 bases, with 3 bases of the junction left unmatched. Germline V gene data show CDR1 as SGHNT and CDR2 as YYREEE (reference sequence). CDR3 bases: TGTGCCAGCAGCTTGGGAGCTAGCGGGGGAGAGACCCAGTACTTC. This gives the protein CASSLGASGGETQYF.

The gene calls are TRBV11-3 and TRBJ2-3; D is perhaps TRBD2 (6 bases). Trimming removed 1 base from V and 2 bases from J, with 10 bases in between. The CDR3 spans 15 residues. Germline lookup yields CDR1 SGHNT and CDR2 YENEEA. CDR3 protein: CASSLGGVDTDTQYF. The CDR3 region has the DNA TGTGCCAGCAGCTTAGGGGGGGTGGACACAGATACGCAGTATTTT.

CDR3 loop: CASSFRGQDTEAFF. The CDR3 DNA reads as TGCGCCAGCAGCTTCAGGGGGCAGGACACTGAAGCTTTCTTT. The chain couples TRBV5-1 to TRBJ1-1, with 8 bases identical to TRBD1. Losses at the gene ends were 2 bases for V and 3 bases for J; bases not matched to a gene: 3. The CDR3 totals 14 residues. CDR1 and CDR2 (germline): SGHRS, YFSETQ.

V and J are TRBV19 and TRBJ1-3; a weak D match, TRBD1 (5 bases). The V gene lost 10 bases and the J gene lost 4 bases, with 11 bases spanning the gap. Germline lookup yields CDR1 LNHDA and CDR2 SQIVND (reference sequence). The CDR3 is made up of 12 amino acids. The CDR3 DNA reads as TGTGCCACCGACGGGGGGGGAAACACCATATATTTT. Residues: CATDGGGNTIYF.

This rearrangement joins TRBV5-1 to TRBJ2-2, with D perhaps matching TRBD2 (6 bases). The CDR3 covers 16 residues. Trimming shortened V by 0 bases and J by 1 base, and 10 bases separated the two germline ends. Germline values: CDR1 SGHRS, CDR2 YFSETQ. The CDR3 bases are TGCGCCAGCAGCTTGGGACCCGGGGGGAACACCGGGGAGCTGTTTTTT. Residues: CASSLGPGGNTGELFF.

The genes are TRBV6-6 and TRBJ1-1, with 12 nucleotides matching TRBD1. Germline V lookup: CDR1 MNHNY, CDR2 SVGAGI (reference sequence). This CDR3 contains 18 residues. V lost 5 bases and J lost 0; bases outside the gene matches: 10. The DNA for the CDR3 is TGTGCCAGCAGTCATATTCCGGGACAGGGGGCCATGAACACTGAAGCTTTCTTT. Its protein is CASSHIPGQGAMNTEAFF.